These 7 T cell receptor beta chains were sequenced from one sample in a study of T cells in Graves' hyperthyroidism and ophthalmopathy. RNA transcripts gave rise to amplified TCR beta CDR3 regions. The TCR CDR3 was amplified in a first-round RT-PCR using the HTBI primer set. From the multiplex PCR reads, TCRdb called clonotypes with MiXCR, one entry per CDR3 protein. The table includes about 500,000 distinct CDR3 sequences, roughly a sixth detected once. The sequenced material came from blood. These receptors came from a woman between 25 and 40 years old with Graves' ophthalmopathy.

There are many counts of this clonotype. J is TRBJ2-1 and V is TRBV7-3, with D perhaps TRBD2 (5 bases). The CDR3 contains 11 residues. Germline V gene lookup returns CDR1 SGHTA and CDR2 FQGTGA. Trimming left V 8 bases short and J 6 bases short, with 8 bases between. CDR3 sequence (DNA): TGTGCCAGCGGGAGTGTCAATGAGCAGTTCTTC. Translation gives CASGSVNEQFF.

V usage is TRBV7-2 and J usage is TRBJ2-7; the D gene could be TRBD1 or TRBD2 (5 bases each). V lost 5 bases, J lost 3 bases, and 20 bases lay in between. Germline loops: CDR1 SGHTA, CDR2 FQGNSA. The CDR3 spans 16 residues. The CDR3 here is CASSQDTQRTNYEQYF. CDR3 bases: TGTGCCAGCAGCCAAGATACCCAGCGGACAAACTACGAGCAGTACTTC.

This clonotype was counted only a few times. V usage is TRBV20-1 and J usage is TRBJ2-2; 9 nucleotides align to TRBD1. The CDR3 is 14 amino acids. Losses at the gene ends were 2 bases for V and 7 bases for J; bases not matched to a gene: 5. Germline V gives CDR1 DFQATT, CDR2 SNEGSKA (reference sequence). The CDR3 nucleotides read TGCAGTGCTAGAAACAGGGGGCTGGGCGGGGAGCTGTTTTTT. Translation: CSARNRGLGGELFF.

This clonotype was counted at least ten times. This chain joins TRBV20-1 and TRBJ2-7; no clear D. CDR3 size: 14 residues. CDR1 is DFQATT and CDR2 is SNEGSKA in the germline V gene (reference sequence). The V end lost 4 bases, the J end lost 2 bases, and 15 bases lay between the germline ends. The chain's CDR3 is CSAKPTWPTYEQYF. DNA for the CDR3: TGCAGTGCTAAGCCCACTTGGCCGACCTACGAGCAGTACTTC.

V and J are TRBV6-2 or TRBV6-3 and TRBJ2-7; 8 positions agree with TRBD1. The CDR3 has 14 amino acids. The V gene end was trimmed by 8 bases and the J gene end by 2 bases; junction bases not matched to a gene: 8. The V gene's germline CDR1 is MNHEY and CDR2 SVGEGT. The CDR3 reads CASLRDRLTYEQYF. CDR3 nucleotides: TGTGCCAGCCTCCGGGACAGGCTCACCTACGAGCAGTACTTC.

The table lists this clonotype with a few counts. The chain uses TRBV9 and TRBJ2-1; D uncertain. Trimming pared 3 bases from V and 6 bases from J, leaving 4 bases between. Germline V CDR1 and CDR2: SGDLS, YYNGEE. This CDR3 has 11 amino acids. CDR3 region: CASSAANEQFF. The CDR3 DNA follows: TGTGCCAGCAGCGCTGCCAATGAGCAGTTCTTC.

This clonotype has just a few counts. This sequence joins TRBV20-1 and TRBJ2-3, with 10 bases aligning to TRBD2. This CDR3 spans 16 amino acids. With V trimmed by 6 bases and J by 1 base, 10 bases remained unmatched. Germline V gene data show CDR1 as DFQATT and CDR2 as SNEGSKA (reference sequence). The CDR3 here is CSAPKPGTSGTDTQYF. CDR3 nucleotide sequence: TGCAGTGCCCCAAAACCCGGGACTAGCGGCACAGATACGCAGTATTTT.